The 6 T cell receptor beta chains reported below all come from one sample, sequenced in a study of cytomegalovirus exposure and HLA in healthy donors. PCR involved 60 Vbeta and 13 Jbeta primers. The method was immunoSEQ multiplex PCR; TCRdb's version includes in-frame clones alone and lacks a portion of them. In the table there are 80,000 to 100,000 clones, about 81% of which are singletons. The sample comprised PBMCs. All receptors derive from a man between 35 and 55 years old in good health and CMV-seronegative.

Only one count was recorded for this clone. This sequence joins TRBV7-8 and TRBJ2-6; D remains ambiguous. Trimming shortened V by 1 base and J by 0 bases, and 4 bases separated the two germline ends. This CDR3 comprises 15 residues. From germline, CDR1 is SGHVS and CDR2 FQNEAQ. CDR3 region: CASSLGSSGANVLTF. The DNA of the CDR3 is TGTGCCAGCAGCTTAGGTAGCTCTGGGGCCAACGTCCTGACTTTC.

The table lists this clone with a count of one. The V call is TRBV5-1, the J call TRBJ1-1; possibly TRBD1 for D (6 bases). The CDR3 has 17 residues. From germline, CDR1 is SGHRS and CDR2 YFSETQ. V shed 4 bases and J shed 4 bases, with 23 bases lying between them. The CDR3 loop reads CASSISQSVRGGTEAFF. The CDR3 bases are TGCGCCAGCAGCATCTCACAGTCAGTTCGAGGGGGCACTGAAGCTTTCTTT. Filled out from reference TRBV5-1 and TRBJ1-1, the complete variable domain reads KAGVTQTPRYLIKTRGQQVTLSCSPISGHRSVSWYQQTPGQGLQFLFEYFSETQRNKGNFPGRFSGRQFSNSRSEMNVSTLELGDSALYLCASSISQSVRGGTEAFFGQGTRLTVV.

V and J are TRBV4-3 and TRBJ2-3; 8 bases are a match to TRBD2. V was pared by 0 bases and J by 3 bases, with 5 bases of the junction left unmatched. The CDR3 contains 16 residues. The germline V gene encodes CDR1 LGHNA and CDR2 YSLEER. The CDR3: CASSQETGGHTDTQYF. Here the CDR3 DNA reads TGCGCCAGCAGCCAAGAGACGGGGGGGCATACAGATACGCAGTATTTT.

The chain is built from TRBV7-9 and TRBJ1-6; D possibly corresponds to TRBD1 (5 bases). V dropped 8 bases and J dropped 8 bases, with 16 bases sitting between them. In germline, CDR1 is SEHNR, CDR2 FQNEAQ (reference sequence). The CDR3 is 14 residues long. Here the CDR3 reads CASQRGTGDSPLHF. DNA of the CDR3: TGTGCCAGCCAGCGGGGGACGGGAGATTCACCCCTCCACTTT.

This clone has only one observation. V and J are TRBV5-4 and TRBJ2-6; no clear D gene. The length of the CDR3 is 16 residues. CDR1 and CDR2 from the germline V gene are SGHNT and YYREEE (reference sequence). The ends were cut back, 1 base at V and 0 bases at J, with 8 bases in the middle. The CDR3 DNA is TGTGCCAGCAGCTTGCTACGGTACTCTGGGGCCAACGTCCTGACTTTC. Translating gives CASSLLRYSGANVLTF.

This chain joins TRBV6-1 and TRBJ2-6; D is ambiguous. The length of the CDR3 is 14 residues. Between the trimmed V and J ends, which lost 10 bases and 0 bases, there was a span of 10 bases. Germline V gene data show CDR1 as MNHNS and CDR2 as SASEGT. CDR3 sequence: CATLEISGANVLTF. The CDR3 DNA is TGTGCCACCTTGGAGATCTCTGGGGCCAACGTCCTGACTTTC.